The 3 T cell receptor beta chains given below trace back to one sample, sequenced in a study of cytomegalovirus exposure and HLA in healthy donors. TCRdb's table, derived via immunoSEQ multiplex PCR, lists solely in-frame clones and lacks some. Among 150,000 to 200,000 clones listed, 85% were seen once. Material: PBMCs. These receptors originate from a man between 18 and 29 years old in good health and CMV-seropositive.

This chain uses TRBV2 with TRBJ2-2; weak D call: TRBD2 (6 bases). Germline V gene data show CDR1 as SNHLY and CDR2 as FYNNEI. The CDR3 totals 13 residues. The V end was cut by 10 bases, the J end by 6 bases, with 15 bases between. CDR3 sequence reads: CAIGRVDAGELFF. Here the CDR3 DNA reads TGTGCCATCGGGAGAGTAGACGCCGGGGAGCTGTTTTTT.

This chain connects TRBV27 to TRBJ1-2; 10 bases map to TRBD1. Germline V gene data show CDR1 as MNHEY and CDR2 as SMNVEV (reference sequence). The CDR3 totals 13 residues. The V and J ends lost 4 bases and 10 bases, in that order; junction bases with no gene match: 6. The CDR3 spells CASSSGTGVNYTF. The CDR3, as DNA: TGTGCCAGCAGTTCCGGGACAGGGGTGAACTACACCTTC.

The V and J genes are TRBV27 and TRBJ1-1, with TRBD1 matching over 8 bases. The CDR3 covers 15 residues. Trimming at V came to 5 bases and at J to 3 bases, leaving 8 bases not matched to a gene. Germline values: CDR1 MNHEY, CDR2 SMNVEV (reference sequence). CDR3 amino acids: CASSPPGQGDTEAFF. For the CDR3, the DNA is TGTGCCAGCAGTCCCCCCGGACAGGGAGACACTGAAGCTTTCTTT.